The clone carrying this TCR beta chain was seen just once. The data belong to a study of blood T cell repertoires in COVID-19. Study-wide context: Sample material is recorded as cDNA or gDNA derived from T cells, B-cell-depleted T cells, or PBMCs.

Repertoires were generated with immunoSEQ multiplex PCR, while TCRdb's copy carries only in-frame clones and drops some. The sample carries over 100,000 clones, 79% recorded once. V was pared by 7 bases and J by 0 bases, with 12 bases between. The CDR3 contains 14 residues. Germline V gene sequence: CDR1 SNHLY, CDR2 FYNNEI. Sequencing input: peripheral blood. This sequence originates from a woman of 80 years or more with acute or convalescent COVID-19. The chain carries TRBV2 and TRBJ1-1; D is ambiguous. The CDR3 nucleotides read TGTGCCAGCAATCAGCGGACTATGAACACTGAAGCTTTCTTT. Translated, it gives CASNQRTMNTEAFF.